There are a few counts of the clone carrying this T cell receptor beta chain. Per germline, CDR1 SSHAT and CDR2 FNYEAQ (reference sequence). The trim removed 5 bases at V and 1 base at J, leaving 2 bases unmatched. This CDR3 region has 14 residues. This sample stems from a study of human T cells and chemical hapten exposure. A single record per CDR3 protein comes from TCRdb applying MiXCR to the 5' RACE reads. Of around 82,000 distinct CDR3 sequences listed, more than 7.5% are singletons. Unfractionated whole blood yielded the extracted total RNA. The TCR was taken from a male donor in good health. The rearrangement uses TRBV7-7 and TRBJ2-5, with 9 bases fitting TRBD1. This CDR3 is CASSLGQGQETQYF. Written as DNA, the CDR3 is TGTGCCAGCAGCCTGGGACAGGGCCAAGAGACCCAGTACTTC.